This T cell receptor (beta chain) is from a study of shared clonotypes between healthy human individuals. Overall study: Three men and a couple of women, aged 18 to 49, were donors. Study-level findings and limits: A limitation of the genetic and exposure-history diversity represented arose from few donors. Rarefaction curves obtained for sorted subsets showed sequencing incomplete despite large depth.

Profiling relied on immunoSEQ multiplex PCR, and the TCRdb table lists in-frame clones only, not all of them. This sample has around 83,000 clones, with 62% found just once. The CDR3 runs 13 residues. J lost 8 bases, V lost 1 base, and 4 bases had no gene match. Per germline, CDR1 PRHDT and CDR2 FYEKMQ (reference sequence). About this clone: Its antigen is currently unknown.

The origin of this receptor is a man aged 25 to 45 in good health. The sample consisted of memory CD8+ T cells sorted from blood. Subset specified: CD45RO+ cells pooled with CCR7-negative TemRA cells. V usage is TRBV13 and J usage is TRBJ1-2, with 7 bases identical to TRBD1. The CDR3 here is CASSLEGALGYTF. Written as DNA, the CDR3 is TGTGCCAGCAGCTTAGAGGGGGCGTTGGGCTACACCTTC.